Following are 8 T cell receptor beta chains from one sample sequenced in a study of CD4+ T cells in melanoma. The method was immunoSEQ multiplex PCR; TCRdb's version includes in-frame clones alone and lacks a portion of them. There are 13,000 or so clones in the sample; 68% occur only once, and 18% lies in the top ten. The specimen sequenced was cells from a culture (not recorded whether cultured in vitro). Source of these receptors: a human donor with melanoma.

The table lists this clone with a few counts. The CDR3 spells CAWTPTGTEPSGANVLTF. For the CDR3, the DNA is TGTGCCTGGACCCCGACCGGGACGGAACCCTCTGGGGCCAACGTCCTGACTTTC. The rearrangement joins TRBV30 to TRBJ2-6; D is possibly TRBD1 or TRBD2 (5 bases each). This CDR3 region has 18 residues. V lost 4 bases and J lost 0, with 19 bases in between. The germline CDR1 and CDR2 sequences are GTSNPN and SVGIG (reference sequence).

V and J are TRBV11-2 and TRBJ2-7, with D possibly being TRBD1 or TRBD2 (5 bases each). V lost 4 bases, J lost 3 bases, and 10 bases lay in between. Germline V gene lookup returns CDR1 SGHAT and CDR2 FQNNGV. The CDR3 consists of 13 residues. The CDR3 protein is CASSSRDLYEQYF. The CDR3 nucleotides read TGTGCCAGCAGCTCCCGGGACCTCTACGAGCAGTACTTC.

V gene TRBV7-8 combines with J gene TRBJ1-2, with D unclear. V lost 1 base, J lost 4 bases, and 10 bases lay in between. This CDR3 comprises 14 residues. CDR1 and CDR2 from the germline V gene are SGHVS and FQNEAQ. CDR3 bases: TGTGCCAGCAGCTTAGTTAGGGAAAGCTATGGCTACACCTTC. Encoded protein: CASSLVRESYGYTF.

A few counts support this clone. The chain's CDR3 is CATGTGWISPLHF. The CDR3 DNA reads TGTGCCACCGGGACAGGGTGGATTTCACCCCTCCACTTT. The rearrangement uses TRBV5-4 and TRBJ1-6, with 9 positions matching TRBD1. This CDR3 spans 13 amino acids. Germline trimming cut 9 bases from V and 9 bases from J; bases unmatched to any gene: 7. The germline CDR1 and CDR2 sequences are SGHNT and YYREEE (reference sequence).

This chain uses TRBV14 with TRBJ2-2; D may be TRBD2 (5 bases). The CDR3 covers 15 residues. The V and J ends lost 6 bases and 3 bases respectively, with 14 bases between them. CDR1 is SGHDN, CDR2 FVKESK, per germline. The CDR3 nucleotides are TGTGCCAGCAGTCCCCGGGGATGGGACACCGGGGAGCTGTTTTTT. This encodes CASSPRGWDTGELFF.

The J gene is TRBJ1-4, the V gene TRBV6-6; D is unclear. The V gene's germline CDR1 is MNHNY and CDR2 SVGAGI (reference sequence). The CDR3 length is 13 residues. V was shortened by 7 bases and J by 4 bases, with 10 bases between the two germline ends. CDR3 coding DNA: TGTGCCAGCACCGCGCAGATTAATGAAAAACTGTTTTTT. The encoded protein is CASTAQINEKLFF.

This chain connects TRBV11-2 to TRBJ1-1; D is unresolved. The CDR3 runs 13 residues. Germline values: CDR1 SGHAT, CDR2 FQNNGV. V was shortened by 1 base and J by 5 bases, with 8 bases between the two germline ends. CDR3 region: CASSLGLRTEAFF. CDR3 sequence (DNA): TGTGCCAGCAGCTTAGGGTTACGGACTGAAGCTTTCTTT.

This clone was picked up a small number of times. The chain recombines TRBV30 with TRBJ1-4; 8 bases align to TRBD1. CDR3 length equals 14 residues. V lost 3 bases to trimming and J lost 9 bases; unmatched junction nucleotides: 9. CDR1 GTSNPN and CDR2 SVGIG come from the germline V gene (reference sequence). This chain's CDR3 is CAWSQDRAGKKLFF. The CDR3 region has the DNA TGTGCCTGGAGCCAGGACAGGGCGGGGAAAAAACTGTTTTTT.